This T cell receptor (beta chain) was profiled in a study of T cell responses to AZD1222 COVID-19 vaccine. Study-level findings and limits: White British people made up most donors, females outnumbered males, and clonal diversity was possibly underestimated. Dominant at 160-218 and 743-854, vaccine-associated CD4 TCRs also spanned spike. After two AZD1222 doses, spike-specific TCR breadth and depth rose versus day 0.

CDR1 is SGHAT and CDR2 is FQNNGV in the germline V gene. V shed 1 base and J shed 10 bases, with 11 bases lying between them. The CDR3 contains 13 residues. In regard to this clone: What it binds is unknown.

Clones were read by immunoSEQ multiplex PCR, and TCRdb kept only the in-frame ones, dropping some. The table lists approximately 190,000 clones, around 93% of them singletons, with about 9.2% in the top ten. The rearrangement links TRBV11-2 to TRBJ2-1; D is uncertain. The sequence derives from an adult in good health. Here the sequenced sample was peripheral blood, taken on day 0 of AZD1222 vaccination. In nucleotides, the CDR3 is TGTGCCAGCAGCTTAGTGGGCCTATCCGAGCAGTTCTTC. Protein: CASSLVGLSEQFF.